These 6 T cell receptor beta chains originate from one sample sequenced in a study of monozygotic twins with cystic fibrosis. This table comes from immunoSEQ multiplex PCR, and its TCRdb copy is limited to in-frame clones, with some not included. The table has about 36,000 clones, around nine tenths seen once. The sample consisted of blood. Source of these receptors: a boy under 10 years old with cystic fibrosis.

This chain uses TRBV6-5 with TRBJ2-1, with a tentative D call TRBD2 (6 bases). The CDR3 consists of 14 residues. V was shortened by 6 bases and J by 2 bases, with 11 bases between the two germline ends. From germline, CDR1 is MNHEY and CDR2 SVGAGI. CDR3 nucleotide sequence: TGTGCCAGCAGCCCTAGCGTCACCTACAATGAGCAGTTCTTC. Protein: CASSPSVTYNEQFF.

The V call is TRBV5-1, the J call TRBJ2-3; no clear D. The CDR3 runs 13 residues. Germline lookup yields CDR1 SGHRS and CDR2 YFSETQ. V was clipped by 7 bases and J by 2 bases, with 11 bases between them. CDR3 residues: CASHPGYTDTQYF. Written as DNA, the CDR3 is TGCGCCAGCCACCCCGGCTACACAGATACGCAGTATTTT.

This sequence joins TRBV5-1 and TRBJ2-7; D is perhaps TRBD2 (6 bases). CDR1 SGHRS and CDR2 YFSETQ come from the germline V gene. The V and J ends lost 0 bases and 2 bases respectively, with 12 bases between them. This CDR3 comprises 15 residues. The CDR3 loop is CASSLALGLTYEQYF. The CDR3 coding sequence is TGCGCCAGCAGCTTGGCTTTGGGACTTACCTACGAGCAGTACTTC. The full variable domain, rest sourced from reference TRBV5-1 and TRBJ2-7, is KAGVTQTPRYLIKTRGQQVTLSCSPISGHRSVSWYQQTPGQGLQFLFEYFSETQRNKGNFPGRFSGRQFSNSRSEMNVSTLELGDSALYLCASSLALGLTYEQYFGPGTRLTVT.

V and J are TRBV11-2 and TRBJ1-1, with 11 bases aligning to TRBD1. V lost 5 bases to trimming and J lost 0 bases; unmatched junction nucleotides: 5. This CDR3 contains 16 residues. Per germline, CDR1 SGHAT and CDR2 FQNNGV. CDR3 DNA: TGTGCCAGCAGCACGGGACAGGGGGGAATGAACACTGAAGCTTTCTTT. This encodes CASSTGQGGMNTEAFF.

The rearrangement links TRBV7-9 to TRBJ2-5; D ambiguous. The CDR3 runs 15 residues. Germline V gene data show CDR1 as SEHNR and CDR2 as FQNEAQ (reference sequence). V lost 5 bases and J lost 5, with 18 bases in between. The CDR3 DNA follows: TGTGCCAGCAGCCCCGAATCGTTCCTAGGGGAGACCCAGTACTTC. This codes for CASSPESFLGETQYF.

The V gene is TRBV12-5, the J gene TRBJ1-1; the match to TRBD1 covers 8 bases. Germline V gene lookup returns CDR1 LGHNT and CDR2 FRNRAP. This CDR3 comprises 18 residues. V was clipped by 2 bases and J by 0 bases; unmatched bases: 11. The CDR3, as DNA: TGTGCTAGTGGTTTGTCAACCTCCGGGACAGGAATGAACACTGAAGCTTTCTTT. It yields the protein CASGLSTSGTGMNTEAFF. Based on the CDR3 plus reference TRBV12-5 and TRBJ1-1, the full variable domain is DARVTQTPRHKVTEMGQEVTMRCQPILGHNTVFWYRQTMMQGLELLAYFRNRAPLDDSGMPKDRFSAEMPDATLATLKIQPSEPRDSAVYFCASGLSTSGTGMNTEAFFGQGTRLTVV.